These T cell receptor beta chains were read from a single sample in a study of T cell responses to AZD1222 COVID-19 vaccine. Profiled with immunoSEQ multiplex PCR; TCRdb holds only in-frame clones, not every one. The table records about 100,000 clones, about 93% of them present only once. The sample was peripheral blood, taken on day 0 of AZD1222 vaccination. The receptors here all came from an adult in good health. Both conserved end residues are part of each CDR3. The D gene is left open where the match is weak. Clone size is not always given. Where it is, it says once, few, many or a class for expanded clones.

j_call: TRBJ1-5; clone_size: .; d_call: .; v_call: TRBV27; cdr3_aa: CASSIGGGSNQPQHF; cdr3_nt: TGTGCCAGCAGCATAGGAGGGGGAAGTAATCAGCCCCAGCATTTT
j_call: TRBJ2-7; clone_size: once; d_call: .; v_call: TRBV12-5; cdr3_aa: CASGRTPTGEQYF; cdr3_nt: TGTGCTAGTGGGCGGACCCCCACTGGCGAGCAGTACTTC
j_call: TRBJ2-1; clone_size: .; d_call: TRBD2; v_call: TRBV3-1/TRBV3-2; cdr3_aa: CASSQDGGLAWGEQFF; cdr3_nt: TGTGCCAGCAGCCAAGATGGGGGACTAGCGTGGGGTGAGCAGTTCTTC
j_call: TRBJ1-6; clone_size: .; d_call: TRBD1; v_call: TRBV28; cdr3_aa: CAVQGAANSPLHF; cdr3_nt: TGTGCCGTCCAGGGGGCAGCTAATTCACCCCTCCACTTT
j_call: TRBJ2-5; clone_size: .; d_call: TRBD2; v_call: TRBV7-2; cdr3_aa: CASSHRLAGDGRETQYF; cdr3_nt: TGTGCCAGCAGCCATAGACTAGCGGGAGATGGGAGAGAGACCCAGTACTTC
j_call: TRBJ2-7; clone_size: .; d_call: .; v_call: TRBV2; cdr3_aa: CASSESAAYEQYF; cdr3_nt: TGTGCCAGCAGTGAAAGCGCAGCCTACGAGCAGTACTTC
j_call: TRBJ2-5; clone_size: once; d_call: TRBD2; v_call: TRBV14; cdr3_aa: CASSPVDSGRETQYF; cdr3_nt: TGTGCCAGCAGTCCAGTAGATAGCGGGAGGGAGACCCAGTACTTC
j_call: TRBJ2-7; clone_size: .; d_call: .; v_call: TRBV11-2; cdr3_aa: CASSPSPGAPPYEQYF; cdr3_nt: TGTGCCAGCAGCCCGAGTCCCGGGGCACCCCCCTACGAGCAGTACTTC
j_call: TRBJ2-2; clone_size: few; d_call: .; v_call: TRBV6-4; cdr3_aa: CATSPGTPYTGELFF; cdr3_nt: TGTGCCACTAGTCCCGGGACGCCTTACACCGGGGAGCTGTTTTTT
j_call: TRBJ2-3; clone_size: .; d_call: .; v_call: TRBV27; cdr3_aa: CASSYRDLTDTQYF; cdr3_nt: TGTGCCAGCAGTTACCGGGACCTCACAGATACGCAGTATTTT
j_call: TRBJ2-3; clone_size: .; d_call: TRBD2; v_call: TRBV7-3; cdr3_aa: CASSPTSGRTDTQYF; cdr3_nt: TGTGCCAGCAGCCCTACTAGCGGGAGGACAGATACGCAGTATTTT
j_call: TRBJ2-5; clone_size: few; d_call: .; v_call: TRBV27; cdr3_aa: CASSYGSRETQYF; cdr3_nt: TGTGCCAGCAGTTACGGATCCCGGGAGACCCAGTACTTC
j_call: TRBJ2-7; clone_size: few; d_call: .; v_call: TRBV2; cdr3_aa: CASSFQGGNYEQYF; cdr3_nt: TGTGCCAGCAGCTTCCAGGGGGGGAATTACGAGCAGTACTTC
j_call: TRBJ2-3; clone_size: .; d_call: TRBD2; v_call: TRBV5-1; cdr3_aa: CASSSGLAGGPLGSTDTQYF; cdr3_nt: TGCGCCAGCAGCTCGGGACTAGCGGGAGGGCCATTAGGTAGCACAGATACGCAGTATTTT
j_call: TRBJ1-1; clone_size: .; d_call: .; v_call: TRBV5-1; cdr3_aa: CASSPRVQNTEAFF; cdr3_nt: TGCGCCAGCTCCCCCAGGGTCCAGAACACTGAAGCTTTCTTT
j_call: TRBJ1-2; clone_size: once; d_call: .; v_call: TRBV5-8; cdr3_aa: CASSFRYGYGYTF; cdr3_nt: TGTGCCAGCAGCTTCCGTTACGGCTATGGCTACACCTTC
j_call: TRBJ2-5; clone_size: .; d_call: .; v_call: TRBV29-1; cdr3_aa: CSVEPGLGQTQYF; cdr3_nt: TGCAGCGTTGAACCCGGACTCGGACAGACCCAGTACTTC
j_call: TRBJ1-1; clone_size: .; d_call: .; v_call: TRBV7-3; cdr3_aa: CASSLSVNGPEAFF; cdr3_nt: TGTGCCAGCAGCTTAAGCGTCAATGGCCCTGAAGCTTTCTTT
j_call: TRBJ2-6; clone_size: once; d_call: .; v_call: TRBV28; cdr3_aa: CASSSGQTGANVLTF; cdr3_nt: TGTGCCAGCAGTTCGGGACAAACTGGGGCCAACGTCCTGACTTTC
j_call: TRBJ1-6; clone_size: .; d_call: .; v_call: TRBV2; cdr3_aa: CASSHQNSPLHF; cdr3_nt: TGTGCCAGCAGCCATCAGAATTCACCCCTCCACTTT
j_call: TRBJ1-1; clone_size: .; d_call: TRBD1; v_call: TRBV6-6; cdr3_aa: CASSGQGKDTEAFF; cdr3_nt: TGTGCCAGCAGTGGACAGGGGAAGGACACTGAAGCTTTCTTT
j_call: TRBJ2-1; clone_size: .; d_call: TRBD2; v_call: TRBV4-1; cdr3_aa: CASSHGLAGNEQFF; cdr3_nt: TGCGCCAGCAGCCACGGACTAGCGGGCAATGAGCAGTTCTTC
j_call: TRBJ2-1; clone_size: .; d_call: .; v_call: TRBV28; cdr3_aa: CASSLSMVASAFF; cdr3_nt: TGTGCCAGCAGTTTATCAATGGTGGCTAGCGCGTTCTTC
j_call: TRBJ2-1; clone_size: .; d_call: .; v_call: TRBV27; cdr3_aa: CASSSRGSYNEQFF; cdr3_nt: TGTGCCAGCAGTTCAAGGGGATCCTACAATGAGCAGTTCTTC
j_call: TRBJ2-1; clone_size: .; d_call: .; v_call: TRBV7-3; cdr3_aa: CASSSLLDNEQFF; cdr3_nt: TGTGCCAGCAGCTCCCTCTTAGACAATGAGCAGTTCTTC
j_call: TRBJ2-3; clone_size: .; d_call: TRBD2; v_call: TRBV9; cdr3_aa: CASSEFGLAPDTQYF; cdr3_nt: TGTGCCAGCAGCGAGTTTGGACTAGCTCCAGATACGCAGTATTTT
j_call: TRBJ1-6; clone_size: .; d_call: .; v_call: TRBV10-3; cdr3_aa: CAISGDQTNSPLHF; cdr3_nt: TGTGCCATCAGCGGAGACCAGACTAATTCACCCCTCCACTTT
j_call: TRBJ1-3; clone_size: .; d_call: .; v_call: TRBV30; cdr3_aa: CAWSVRGAAGNTIYF; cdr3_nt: TGTGCCTGGAGTGTACGGGGGGCGGCGGGAAACACCATATATTTT
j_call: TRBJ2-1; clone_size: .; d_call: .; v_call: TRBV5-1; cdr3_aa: CASSWTGNNEQFF; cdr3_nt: TGCGCCAGCAGCTGGACGGGGAACAATGAGCAGTTCTTC
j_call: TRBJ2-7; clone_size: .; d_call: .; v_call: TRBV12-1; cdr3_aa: CASRVCKAAFYEQYF; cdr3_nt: TGTGCCAGCAGGGTTTGCAAGGCAGCGTTCTACGAGCAGTACTTC
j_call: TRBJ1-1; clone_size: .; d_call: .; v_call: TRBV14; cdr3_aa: CASSQGGWFGTEAFF; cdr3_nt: TGTGCCAGCAGCCAAGGAGGCTGGTTTGGCACTGAAGCTTTCTTT
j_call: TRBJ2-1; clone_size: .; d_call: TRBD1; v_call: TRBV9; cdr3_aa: CASSTRTGDYNEQFF; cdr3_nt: TGTGCCAGCAGCACCAGGACAGGGGATTACAATGAGCAGTTCTTC
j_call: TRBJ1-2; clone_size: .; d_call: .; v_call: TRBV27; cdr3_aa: CASSWKSGTLFYGYTF; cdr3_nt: TGTGCCAGCAGTTGGAAATCCGGGACTCTCTTCTATGGCTACACCTTC
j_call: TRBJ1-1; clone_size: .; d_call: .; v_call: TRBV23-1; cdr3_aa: CASSRTPRPGTEAFF; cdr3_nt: TGCGCCAGCAGTCGTACGCCCCGACCGGGAACTGAAGCTTTCTTT
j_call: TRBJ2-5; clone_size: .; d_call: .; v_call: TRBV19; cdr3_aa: CASSKGEIKETQYF; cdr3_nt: TGTGCCAGTAGTAAGGGAGAAATAAAGGAGACCCAGTACTTC
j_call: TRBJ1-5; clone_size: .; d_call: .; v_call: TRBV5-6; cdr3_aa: CASSLNGYHQPQHF; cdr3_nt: TGTGCCAGCAGCTTAAACGGGTACCATCAGCCCCAGCATTTT
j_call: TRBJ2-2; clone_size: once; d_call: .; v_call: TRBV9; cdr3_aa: CASSVEFTGELFF; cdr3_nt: TGTGCCAGCAGCGTAGAATTCACCGGGGAGCTGTTTTTT
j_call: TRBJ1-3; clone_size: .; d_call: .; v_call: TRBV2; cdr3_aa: CASSRQGPLSGNTIYF; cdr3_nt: TGTGCCAGCAGTCGGCAGGGACCACTCTCTGGAAACACCATATATTTT
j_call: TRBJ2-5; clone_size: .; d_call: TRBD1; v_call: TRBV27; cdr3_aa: CASSLSVRTGQETQYF; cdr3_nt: TGTGCCAGCAGTTTATCGGTCAGGACAGGTCAAGAGACCCAGTACTTC
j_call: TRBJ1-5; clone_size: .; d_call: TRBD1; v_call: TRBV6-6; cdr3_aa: CASRRERGQLMNQPQHF; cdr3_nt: TGTGCCAGCAGGCGAGAGAGGGGACAGTTAATGAATCAGCCCCAGCATTTT
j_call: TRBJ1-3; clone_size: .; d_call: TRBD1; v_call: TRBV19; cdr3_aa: CASTRGPGNTIYF; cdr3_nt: TGTGCCAGCACTAGGGGGCCTGGAAACACCATATATTTT
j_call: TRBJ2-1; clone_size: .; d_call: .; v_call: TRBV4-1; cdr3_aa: CASSQAAREQFF; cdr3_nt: TGCGCCAGCAGCCAAGCTGCTAGGGAGCAGTTCTTC
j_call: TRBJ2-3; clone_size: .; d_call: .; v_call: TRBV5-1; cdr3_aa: CASSPGRGRRDTQYF; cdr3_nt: TGCGCCAGCAGCCCAGGTAGAGGGAGGAGAGATACGCAGTATTTT
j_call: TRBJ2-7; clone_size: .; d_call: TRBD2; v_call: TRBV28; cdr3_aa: CASSSGLAEAYEQYF; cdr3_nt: TGTGCCAGCAGCTCCGGACTAGCGGAAGCCTACGAGCAGTACTTC
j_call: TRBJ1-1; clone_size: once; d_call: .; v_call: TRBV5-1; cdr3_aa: CASSLGPEGTEAFF; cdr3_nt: TGCGCCAGCAGCTTGGGACCGGAGGGGACTGAAGCTTTCTTT
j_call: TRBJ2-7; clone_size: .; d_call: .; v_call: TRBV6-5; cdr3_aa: CASSPQASVQQYF; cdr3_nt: TGTGCCAGCAGTCCCCAAGCTTCGGTACAGCAGTACTTC
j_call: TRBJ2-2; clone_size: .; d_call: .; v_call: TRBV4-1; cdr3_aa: CASSPGSGELFF; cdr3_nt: TGCGCCAGCAGTCCAGGGTCTGGGGAGCTGTTTTTT
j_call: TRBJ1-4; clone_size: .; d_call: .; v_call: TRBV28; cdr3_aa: CASSLYRAGGEKLFF; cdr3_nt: TGTGCCAGCAGTCTATACAGGGCCGGAGGTGAAAAACTGTTTTTT
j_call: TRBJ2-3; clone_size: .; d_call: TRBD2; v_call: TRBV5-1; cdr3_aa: CASSSSGRRGDTQYF; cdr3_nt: TGCGCCAGCAGCTCCAGCGGGAGGCGCGGGGATACGCAGTATTTT
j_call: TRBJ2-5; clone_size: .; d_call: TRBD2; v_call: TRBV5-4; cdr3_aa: CASSVLWGLPSRQYQETQYF; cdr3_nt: TGTGCCAGCAGCGTACTGTGGGGACTACCCTCCCGCCAGTACCAAGAGACCCAGTACTTC
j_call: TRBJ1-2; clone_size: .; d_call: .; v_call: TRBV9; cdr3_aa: CASSVEGGGSYGYTF; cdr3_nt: TGTGCCAGCAGCGTAGAAGGGGGAGGTAGCTATGGCTACACCTTC
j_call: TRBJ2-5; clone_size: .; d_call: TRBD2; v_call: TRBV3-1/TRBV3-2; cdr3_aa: CASSQSGLAGGKGETQYF; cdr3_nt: TGTGCCAGCAGCCAATCGGGACTAGCGGGAGGTAAAGGAGAGACCCAGTACTTC